This T cell receptor beta chain emerged from a study of blood T cell repertoires in COVID-19. Turning to the study itself: Sample material is recorded as cDNA or gDNA derived from T cells, B-cell-depleted T cells, or PBMCs.

Germline CDR1 SGHNT, CDR2 YYREEE (reference sequence). The CDR3 spans 15 residues. V dropped 3 bases and J dropped 5 bases, with 14 bases sitting between them. Assay: immunoSEQ multiplex PCR; the TCRdb copy retains only in-frame clones and omits some. This table holds about 190,000 clones, approximately 88% found once. This chain links TRBV5-4 with TRBJ2-2, with a tentative D call TRBD2 (6 bases). The sequence came from a man in his forties or fifties with acute or convalescent COVID-19. Source material: peripheral blood. The CDR3: CASSSQGGKTGELFF. The CDR3 DNA is TGTGCCAGCAGCTCCCAGGGAGGAAAGACCGGGGAGCTGTTTTTT.